One and the same sample provided the 7 T cell receptor beta chains below, sequenced in a study of response to subunit inactivated influenza vaccine. Via MiXCR, TCRdb re-called the RT-PCR reads, giving one row per CDR3 protein. Here the sample spans 500,000 or so distinct CDR3 sequences, about 17% being singletons. Sequencing was performed on CD4+ T cells sorted from PBMCs, taken less than 30 months after vaccination. These receptors were obtained from a man aged 50 to 69 who received an inactivated influenza vaccine.

The genes are TRBV29-1 and TRBJ2-2; 10 bases fit TRBD1. The V gene end was trimmed by 6 bases and the J gene end by 5 bases; junction bases not matched to a gene: 3. This CDR3 spans 13 amino acids. Germline CDR1 is SQVTM and CDR2 is ANQGSEA. The CDR3 protein is CSVGQGSTGELFF. In DNA form, the CDR3 reads TGCAGCGTGGGACAGGGGTCAACCGGGGAGCTGTTTTTT.

The chain combines TRBV2 with TRBJ1-5; D is ambiguous. This CDR3 spans 14 amino acids. Germline V gene lookup returns CDR1 SNHLY and CDR2 FYNNEI. V lost 2 bases and J lost 2, with 7 bases in between. CDR3 region: CASSEPQGNQPQHF. In DNA form, the CDR3 reads TGTGCCAGCAGTGAACCGCAGGGCAATCAGCCCCAGCATTTT.

This sequence joins TRBV7-2 and TRBJ2-5; a weak D match, TRBD1 (5 bases). The CDR3 totals 12 residues. Per the germline V gene, CDR1 is SGHTA and CDR2 is FQGNSA. Trimming removed 5 bases at V and 4 bases at J, with 8 bases between. CDR3 sequence reads: CASSRQRETQYF. In DNA, the CDR3 is TGTGCCAGCAGCCGACAGCGAGAGACCCAGTACTTC.

This chain links TRBV15 with TRBJ2-1, with TRBD2 matching over 12 bases. Germline trimming cut 3 bases from V and 8 bases from J; bases unmatched to any gene: 5. Germline CDR1 reads LNHNV; CDR2 reads YYDKDF (reference sequence). The CDR3 has 15 amino acids. Here the CDR3 reads CATSRGLAGDDEQFF. The CDR3 DNA sequence: TGTGCCACCAGCAGGGGACTAGCGGGCGACGATGAGCAGTTCTTC.

This clonotype was counted at least ten times. J is TRBJ1-6 and V is TRBV16; maybe TRBD1 (5 bases). Germline V gives CDR1 KGHSY, CDR2 FQNENV. V was pared by 4 bases and J by 14 bases, with 9 bases between. The CDR3 has 11 residues. In DNA, the CDR3 is TGTGCCAGCAGCCCGGACACGGCCCTCCACTTT. Its translation is CASSPDTALHF.

This clonotype has only one observation. The rearrangement uses TRBV5-1 and TRBJ1-1; 7 bases are a match to TRBD1. The CDR3 is 13 residues long. Trimming at V came to 4 bases and at J to 6 bases, leaving 6 bases not matched to a gene. CDR1 is SGHRS and CDR2 is YFSETQ in the germline V gene. CDR3 bases: TGCGCCAGCAGCCCTGGACAGGCCGCTGAAGCTTTCTTT. It codes for CASSPGQAAEAFF.

The rearrangement joins TRBV14 to TRBJ2-3; 8 bases are a match to TRBD2. The J segment lost 7 bases and the V segment lost 3 bases, leaving 18 bases of the junction unmatched. The CDR3 is 18 residues long. Looked up from germline, CDR1 is SGHDN and CDR2 is FVKESK. Here the CDR3 DNA reads TGTGCCAGCAGCCAGCAACCACCAGGACTAGCCCTTAAAAATACGCAGTATTTT. Protein: CASSQQPPGLALKNTQYF.